What follows are 7 T cell receptor beta chains derived from one specimen sequenced in a study of cytomegalovirus exposure and HLA in healthy donors. PCR amplification relied on 60 Vbeta primers (plus 13 Jbeta primers). Sequenced by immunoSEQ multiplex PCR; TCRdb stores in-frame clones only, minus some. In the table there are approximately 140,000 clones, roughly 73% of which are singletons. Sequenced input: PBMCs. These receptors all come from a young woman in good health and CMV-seronegative.

V usage is TRBV6-1 and J usage is TRBJ1-1; D not resolved. The germline V gene has CDR1 MNHNS and CDR2 SASEGT. The CDR3 spans 13 residues. V lost 6 bases to trimming and J lost 1 base, with 9 bases between them. CDR3 in DNA: TGTGCCAGCAGCCCACAAGAGAACACTGAAGCTTTCTTT. It is translated as CASSPQENTEAFF.

The CDR3 here is CASSQGQGAQEAFF. The CDR3 DNA reads as TGTGCCAGCAGCCAAGGACAAGGGGCCCAAGAAGCTTTCTTT. The chain joins TRBV4-2 to TRBJ1-1, with D perhaps TRBD1 (5 bases). V was pared by 1 base and J by 8 bases, with 14 bases between. The CDR3 has 14 amino acids. Germline assignment: CDR1 LGHNA and CDR2 YNFKEQ.

The chain has TRBV10-3 and TRBJ2-7; D gene unclear. Germline V gene sequence: CDR1 ENHRY, CDR2 SYGVKD. V shed 6 bases and J shed 3 bases, with 15 bases lying between them. CDR3 length: 14 residues. This CDR3 is CAIREQSQDYEQYF. The CDR3 nucleotides are TGTGCCATCAGGGAACAGAGCCAAGACTACGAGCAGTACTTC.

In its sample, this clone was seen a few times. The V call is TRBV29-1, the J call TRBJ1-2, with D perhaps matching TRBD1 (6 bases). V lost 7 bases, J lost 0 bases, and 18 bases lay in between. This CDR3 region has 15 residues. Germline values: CDR1 SQVTM, CDR2 ANQGSEA. CDR3 sequence reads: CSARKGGGPNYGYTF. CDR3 DNA sequence: TGCAGCGCCCGAAAGGGGGGGGGCCCTAACTATGGCTACACCTTC.

The rearrangement uses TRBV28 and TRBJ1-2, with no clear D. This CDR3 contains 16 residues. CDR1 and CDR2 (germline): MDHEN, SYDVKM. V lost 7 bases to trimming and J lost 3 bases, with 21 bases between them. Here the CDR3 DNA reads TGTGCCAGCACCCTACAGTTTAGAGGGAAGTACTATGGCTACACCTTC. The encoded protein is CASTLQFRGKYYGYTF.

V usage is TRBV6-4 and J usage is TRBJ2-2; 11 nucleotides align to TRBD1. Trimming cost V 0 bases and J 6 bases; bases outside gene matches: 3. Germline CDR1 reads MRHNA; CDR2 reads SNTAGT. The CDR3 consists of 16 residues. CDR3 amino acids: CASSDSGQGVPGELFF. In nucleotides, the CDR3 is TGTGCCAGCAGTGACTCGGGACAGGGGGTCCCCGGGGAGCTGTTTTTT.

The V call is TRBV11-2, the J call TRBJ1-1; 10 nucleotides agree with TRBD1. The CDR3 sequence is 14 residues long. V shed 5 bases and J 4 bases; nucleotides not matched to a gene: 4. The germline V gene has CDR1 SGHAT and CDR2 FQNNGV. The CDR3 region has the DNA TGTGCCAGCAGCGTACGGACAGGGGGCACTGAAGCTTTCTTT. Protein: CASSVRTGGTEAFF.